Listed here are 26 T cell receptor beta chains from one sample, sequenced in a study of blood T cell repertoires in COVID-19. Repertoires were generated with immunoSEQ multiplex PCR, while TCRdb's copy carries only in-frame clones and drops some. The repertoire holds approximately 300,000 clones, with over 75% as singletons. What was sequenced was peripheral blood. These receptors all stem from a human donor with COVID-19, enrolled during active disease. The donor label of this sample is uncertain.

The chain carries TRBV25-1 and TRBJ2-2; 8 bases match TRBD2. Per germline, CDR1 MGHDK and CDR2 SYGVNS. J gave up 5 bases and V 1 base, and 6 bases lay outside the gene matches. This CDR3 comprises 16 residues. The CDR3 DNA is TGTGCCAGCAGTGAATCGAGCGGGAGCCCTACCGGGGAGCTGTTTTTT. Translating gives CASSESSGSPTGELFF. Filled out from reference TRBV25-1 and TRBJ2-2, the complete variable domain reads EADIYQTPRYLVIGTGKKITLECSQTMGHDKMYWYQQDPGMELHLIHYSYGVNSTEKGDLSSESTVSRIRTEHFPLTLESARPSHTSQYLCASSESSGSPTGELFFGEGSRLTVL.

The genes are TRBV4-3 and TRBJ1-3; D possibly corresponds to TRBD1 (5 bases). Per the germline V gene, CDR1 is LGHNA and CDR2 is YSLEER. The CDR3 spans 14 residues. Trimming cost V 4 bases and J 3 bases, with 10 bases left between them. Written as DNA, the CDR3 is TGCGCCAGCAGCCCCAGGGCAGGTGGAAACACCATATATTTT. Residues: CASSPRAGGNTIYF.

There are a few counts of this clone. The rearrangement links TRBV28 to TRBJ2-3; no definite D call. Germline V gene data show CDR1 as MDHEN and CDR2 as SYDVKM. The V gene lost 3 bases and the J gene lost 1 base, with 8 bases spanning the gap. The CDR3 consists of 14 residues. The CDR3 is CASSFVAGTDTQYF. The CDR3, as DNA: TGTGCCAGCAGTTTCGTGGCGGGCACAGATACGCAGTATTTT. The variable domain in full, completed from reference TRBV28 and TRBJ2-3, reads DVKVTQSSRYLVKRTGEKVFLECVQDMDHENMFWYRQDPGLGLRLIYFSYDVKMKEKGDIPEGYSVSREKKERFSLILESASTNQTSMYLCASSFVAGTDTQYFGPGTRLTVL.

This sequence joins TRBV5-4 and TRBJ1-2; TRBD1 matches at 7 bases. The germline V gene has CDR1 SGHNT and CDR2 YYREEE (reference sequence). The V segment lost 0 bases and the J segment 2 bases; nucleotides outside the gene matches: 1. CDR3 length: 14 residues. The CDR3 region is CASSLGRGNYGYTF. The CDR3 DNA reads as TGTGCCAGCAGCTTGGGCAGGGGGAACTATGGCTACACCTTC.

The rearrangement uses TRBV11-3 and TRBJ2-4; TRBD2 matches 8 bases. CDR3 length: 16 residues. Germline-derived CDR1 and CDR2 are SGHNT and YENEEA. J gave up 6 bases and V 4 bases, and 11 bases lay outside the gene matches. The CDR3 bases are TGTGCCAGCAGCTCCGGATTAGCGGGATCGAGAAACATTCAGTACTTC. Translated, it gives CASSSGLAGSRNIQYF.

The rearrangement links TRBV29-1 to TRBJ1-3, with 7 bases lining up with TRBD1. The CDR3 is made up of 14 amino acids. J gave up 1 base and V 3 bases, and 3 bases lay outside the gene matches. Germline V gives CDR1 SQVTM, CDR2 ANQGSEA. The CDR3 region has the DNA TGCAGCGTTGAGGAGACAGGGTCTGGAAACACCATATATTTT. Translation gives CSVEETGSGNTIYF.

The chain uses TRBV30 and TRBJ2-3; D is undetermined. The CDR3 runs to 15 residues. The V end was cut by 1 base, the J end by 4 bases, with 15 bases between. Germline CDR1 and CDR2: GTSNPN and SVGIG (reference sequence). Written as DNA, the CDR3 is TGTGCCTGGAGTGGGTCTTCAATTAGCTCAGATACGCAGTATTTT. Its translation: CAWSGSSISSDTQYF.

V gene TRBV29-1 combines with J gene TRBJ1-5, with no clear D. Germline CDR1 reads SQVTM; CDR2 reads ANQGSEA. The V and J ends lost 3 bases and 2 bases respectively, with 8 bases between them. The CDR3 extends over 13 amino acids. The CDR3 bases are TGCAGCGTTGACTTGGGAGGCAATCAGCCCCAGCATTTT. Translation: CSVDLGGNQPQHF.

The chain recombines TRBV7-2 with TRBJ2-1, with a possible D match to TRBD1 (5 bases). The CDR3 is 12 residues long. CDR1 and CDR2 from the germline V gene are SGHTA and FQGNSA. Trimming shortened V by 4 bases and J by 10 bases, and 11 bases separated the two germline ends. The CDR3 bases are TGTGCCAGCAGCTCCAGACAGCTCGAGCAGTTCTTC. Translation gives CASSSRQLEQFF.

The CDR3 is CASSVDGALYNEQFF. Here the CDR3 DNA reads TGTGCCAGCAGCGTAGATGGGGCCCTCTACAATGAGCAGTTCTTC. The chain uses TRBV9 and TRBJ2-1; possible D gene TRBD1, 5 bases. This CDR3 is built from 15 residues. The germline V gene encodes CDR1 SGDLS and CDR2 YYNGEE. V lost 0 bases and J 3 bases, leaving 10 bases between the germline ends.

The rearrangement joins TRBV19 to TRBJ2-3, with TRBD1 identical over 10 bases. Per the germline V gene, CDR1 is LNHDA and CDR2 is SQIVND (reference sequence). CDR3 size: 14 residues. Trimming cost V 4 bases and J 6 bases; bases outside gene matches: 4. CDR3 nucleotide sequence: TGTGCCAGTAGTACAGGGACAGGGGTGGATACGCAGTATTTT. This gives the protein CASSTGTGVDTQYF.

This chain connects TRBV19 to TRBJ1-1, with D perhaps matching TRBD1 (6 bases). The CDR3 has 13 amino acids. Trimming left V 5 bases short and J 1 base short, with 8 bases between. CDR1 and CDR2 from the germline V gene are LNHDA and SQIVND (reference sequence). CDR3 sequence (DNA): TGTGCCAGTAGTCAGGACAGGAACACTGAAGCTTTCTTT. It translates to CASSQDRNTEAFF.

A remark on this clone: A read error may account for a junction end that differs from germline. The V call is TRBV7-7, the J call TRBJ2-1; D perhaps matches TRBD2 (5 bases). The CDR3 contains 13 residues. CDR1 is SSHAT, CDR2 FNYEAQ, per germline (reference sequence). CDR3 sequence (DNA): TGTGCTAGCAGCTTAGATCGGGGAGAGGAGCAGTTCTTC. Protein product: CASSLDRGEEQFF. Combining the CDR3 with reference TRBV7-7 and TRBJ2-1 gives the whole variable domain GAGVSQSPRYKVTKRGQDVTLRCDPISSHATLYWYQQALGQGPEFLTYFNYEAQPDKSGLPSDRFSAERPEGSISTLTIQRTEQRDSAMYRCASSLDRGEEQFFGPGTRLTVL.

The V gene is TRBV3-1 (or the pseudogene TRBV3-2), the J gene TRBJ2-3, with a tentative D call TRBD2 (5 bases). The CDR3 has 15 residues. V lost 0 bases and J 6 bases, leaving 13 bases between the germline ends. From germline, CDR1 is LGHDT and CDR2 YNNKEL (reference sequence). The CDR3 loop is CASSQEGSSPDTQYF. As DNA, the CDR3 is TGTGCCAGCAGCCAAGAAGGATCTAGCCCCGATACGCAGTATTTT.

The genes are TRBV18 and TRBJ1-4, with 10 bases that match TRBD1. The germline CDR1 and CDR2 sequences are KGHSH and LQKENI. The CDR3 runs to 16 residues. J was trimmed by 5 bases and V by 1 base; bases with no gene match: 4. The CDR3 bases are TGTGCCAGCTCACCACTTCCGGGACAGGGGAATGAAAAACTGTTTTTT. The encoded protein is CASSPLPGQGNEKLFF.

V usage is TRBV30 and J usage is TRBJ2-2, with D unclear. V shed 0 bases and J shed 4 bases, with 9 bases lying between them. The CDR3 extends over 14 amino acids. CDR1 and CDR2 from the germline V gene are GTSNPN and SVGIG (reference sequence). As DNA, the CDR3 is TGTGCCTGGAGTGTCAGACTCCTCACCGGGGAGCTGTTTTTT. Translating gives CAWSVRLLTGELFF.

V and J are TRBV25-1 and TRBJ1-1, with no clear D. Germline V gene lookup returns CDR1 MGHDK and CDR2 SYGVNS. The V end was cut by 7 bases, the J end by 4 bases, with 10 bases between. The CDR3 loop spans 12 amino acids. CDR3 sequence (DNA): TGTGCCAGCATCCCTCGGGGCACTGAAGCTTTCTTT. It specifies CASIPRGTEAFF.

The chain recombines TRBV5-1 with TRBJ1-5, with D tentatively TRBD1 (6 bases). CDR1 and CDR2 (germline): SGHRS, YFSETQ. The CDR3 length is 14 residues. V was pared by 0 bases and J by 9 bases, with 13 bases between. CDR3 protein: CASSLEGGGGPQHF. In nucleotides, the CDR3 is TGCGCCAGCAGCTTGGAAGGGGGAGGGGGGCCCCAGCATTTT.

The chain joins TRBV5-1 to TRBJ2-1; D is perhaps TRBD2 (5 bases). This CDR3 has 15 residues. In germline, CDR1 is SGHRS, CDR2 YFSETQ. With 4 bases removed from V and 2 bases from J, the gap between germline ends came to 13 bases. CDR3 DNA: TGCGCCAGCAGCCCGATGAGGGATACCTACAATGAGCAGTTCTTC. It is translated as CASSPMRDTYNEQFF. Complete variable domain (other parts from reference TRBV5-1 and TRBJ2-1): KAGVTQTPRYLIKTRGQQVTLSCSPISGHRSVSWYQQTPGQGLQFLFEYFSETQRNKGNFPGRFSGRQFSNSRSEMNVSTLELGDSALYLCASSPMRDTYNEQFFGPGTRLTVL.

The V call is TRBV11-2, the J call TRBJ2-7; the match to TRBD2 covers 12 bases. Per the germline V gene, CDR1 is SGHAT and CDR2 is FQNNGV. There are 15 residues in the CDR3. Trimming removed 6 bases from V and 2 bases from J; junction bases left unmatched: 5. The DNA for the CDR3 is TGTGCCAGCAGGACTAGCGGGAGTGGAACCTACGAGCAGTACTTC. It is translated as CASRTSGSGTYEQYF.

The chain has TRBV5-4 and TRBJ2-3; 9 bases map to TRBD2. Germline V gives CDR1 SGHNT, CDR2 YYREEE (reference sequence). J gave up 1 base and V 3 bases, and 6 bases lay outside the gene matches. This CDR3 region has 16 residues. The CDR3 loop reads CASSSNLAGGTDTQYF. As DNA, the CDR3 is TGTGCCAGCAGCTCCAACTTAGCGGGAGGCACAGATACGCAGTATTTT.

The chain is built from TRBV28 and TRBJ2-6; D unresolved. CDR1 and CDR2 from the germline V gene are MDHEN and SYDVKM. This CDR3 is built from 16 residues. Trimming pared 3 bases from V and 3 bases from J, leaving 12 bases between. This CDR3 reads CASSFGRVSGANVLTF. DNA of the CDR3: TGTGCCAGCAGTTTCGGTAGAGTGAGTGGGGCCAACGTCCTGACTTTC.

As DNA, the CDR3 is TGTGCCTGGAGGGGACAGTTTGACTATGGCTACACCTTC. Translating it yields CAWRGQFDYGYTF. V and J are TRBV30 and TRBJ1-2, with 7 bases aligning to TRBD1. Germline trimming cut 3 bases from V and 3 bases from J; bases unmatched to any gene: 4. The CDR3 loop spans 13 amino acids. The germline V gene has CDR1 GTSNPN and CDR2 SVGIG (reference sequence).

This chain joins TRBV9 and TRBJ1-1; 8 bases are shared with TRBD1. Looked up from germline, CDR1 is SGDLS and CDR2 is YYNGEE. This CDR3 is built from 21 residues. Trimming at V came to 4 bases and at J to 4 bases, leaving 27 bases not matched to a gene. CDR3 sequence reads: CASSPRILSTPRTGRFTEAFF. DNA for the CDR3: TGTGCCAGCAGCCCCCGGATCCTTTCCACCCCCAGGACAGGGAGGTTCACTGAAGCTTTCTTT.

The CDR3 nucleotides read TGTGCCAGCAGTTACTCCGGGTCCCCCTACGAGCAGTACTTC. Translated, it gives CASSYSGSPYEQYF. The chain joins TRBV6-5 to TRBJ2-7; D is unresolved. The V end lost 0 bases, the J end lost 2 bases, and 8 bases lay between the germline ends. The length of the CDR3 is 14 residues. Per germline, CDR1 MNHEY and CDR2 SVGAGI.

The V gene is TRBV6-2 or TRBV6-3, the J gene TRBJ1-1, with D possibly being TRBD1 (5 bases). Trimming stripped 0 bases from V and 4 bases from J, with 9 bases between. The CDR3 is 14 amino acids. The germline V gene encodes CDR1 MNHEY and CDR2 SVGEGT. CDR3 nucleotides: TGTGCCAGCAGTTACTCGACGGGGGGCACTGAAGCTTTCTTT. As protein: CASSYSTGGTEAFF.